This is a list of T cell receptor beta chains from one sample in a study of PD-1 blockade in classical Hodgkin lymphoma. Measured with immunoSEQ multiplex PCR; TCRdb has only the in-frame clones, and not every one. The sample lists more than 30,000 clones; around 80% were seen once. The sample consisted of peripheral blood mononuclear cells (PBMCs), taken before the fourth cycle of nivolumab. The receptors stem from a human donor with classical Hodgkin lymphoma. CDR3s include the opening cysteine and the closing phenylalanine or tryptophan. The order of the fields is D gene, J gene, clone size, V gene, CDR3 protein, CDR3 DNA. D genes are given only for firm matches. Clone size is not always given. Where it is, it says once, few, many or a class for expanded clones.

d_gene: -
j_gene: TRBJ2-2
abundance: -
v_gene: TRBV5-1
CDR3aa: CASRGDTGELFF
CDR3nt: TGCGCCAGCAGAGGTGACACCGGGGAGCTGTTTTTT

d_gene: -
j_gene: TRBJ2-2
abundance: -
v_gene: TRBV14
CDR3aa: CASSNRQVNTGELFF
CDR3nt: TGTGCCAGCAGCAACAGACAGGTGAACACCGGGGAGCTGTTTTTT

d_gene: -
j_gene: TRBJ2-2
abundance: -
v_gene: TRBV7-9
CDR3aa: CASSSRDTNTGELFF
CDR3nt: TGTGCCAGCAGCTCACGAGACACAAACACCGGGGAGCTGTTTTTT

d_gene: TRBD1
j_gene: TRBJ2-7
abundance: -
v_gene: TRBV4-2
CDR3aa: CASSQATGLGTGGSYEQYF
CDR3nt: TGTGCCAGCAGCCAGGCAACCGGTCTGGGGACAGGCGGCTCCTACGAGCAGTACTTC

d_gene: -
j_gene: TRBJ1-3
abundance: -
v_gene: TRBV6-1
CDR3aa: CASREPGPNSGNTIYF
CDR3nt: TGTGCCAGCAGAGAACCGGGGCCTAACTCTGGAAACACCATATATTTT

d_gene: TRBD1
j_gene: TRBJ1-3
abundance: -
v_gene: TRBV5-1
CDR3aa: CASSLVGQAGNTIYF
CDR3nt: TGCGCCAGCAGCTTGGTCGGACAGGCTGGAAACACCATATATTTT

d_gene: -
j_gene: TRBJ1-2
abundance: few
v_gene: TRBV28
CDR3aa: CANSTGCGYTF
CDR3nt: TGTGCCAACTCTACAGGGTGCGGCTACACCTTC

d_gene: -
j_gene: TRBJ1-4
abundance: -
v_gene: TRBV27
CDR3aa: CASSLSLHPNKLFF
CDR3nt: TGTGCCAGCAGTTTATCGTTGCATCCGAACAAACTGTTTTTT

d_gene: -
j_gene: TRBJ1-1
abundance: -
v_gene: TRBV4-3
CDR3aa: CASSQDQTEGEAFF
CDR3nt: TGCGCCAGCAGCCAAGATCAGACAGAAGGTGAAGCTTTCTTT

d_gene: -
j_gene: TRBJ1-4
abundance: -
v_gene: TRBV14
CDR3aa: CASSPARSVGGNEKLFF
CDR3nt: TGTGCCAGCAGCCCAGCGCGATCGGTGGGTGGGAATGAAAAACTGTTTTTT

d_gene: -
j_gene: TRBJ2-2
abundance: -
v_gene: TRBV4-2
CDR3aa: CASSHHRVAHTGELFF
CDR3nt: TGTGCCAGCAGCCACCACAGGGTGGCTCACACCGGGGAGCTGTTTTTT

d_gene: -
j_gene: TRBJ1-2
abundance: -
v_gene: TRBV27
CDR3aa: CASSSDRRGYTF
CDR3nt: TGTGCCAGCAGTTCCGACAGGAGGGGCTACACCTTC

d_gene: -
j_gene: TRBJ1-2
abundance: -
v_gene: TRBV5-4
CDR3aa: CASSRTADGYTF
CDR3nt: TGTGCCAGCAGCCGGACAGCTGATGGCTACACCTTC

d_gene: TRBD1
j_gene: TRBJ1-6
abundance: -
v_gene: TRBV28
CDR3aa: CASSLSRQGNSPLHF
CDR3nt: TGTGCCAGCAGTTTATCCCGACAGGGGAATTCACCCCTCCACTTT

d_gene: TRBD2
j_gene: TRBJ2-2
abundance: -
v_gene: TRBV6-5
CDR3aa: CASRSGGAAGELFF
CDR3nt: TGTGCCAGCAGATCGGGGGGGGCGGCCGGGGAGCTGTTTTTT

d_gene: -
j_gene: TRBJ1-2
abundance: -
v_gene: TRBV18
CDR3aa: CASSPSGHYGYTF
CDR3nt: TGTGCCAGCTCACCGTCAGGGCACTATGGCTACACCTTC

d_gene: TRBD1
j_gene: TRBJ1-6
abundance: -
v_gene: TRBV27
CDR3aa: CASTPTGSGNSPLHF
CDR3nt: TGTGCCAGCACTCCGACAGGGTCTGGCAATTCACCCCTCCACTTT

d_gene: -
j_gene: TRBJ1-3
abundance: -
v_gene: TRBV7-2
CDR3aa: CASSPTNSGNTIYF
CDR3nt: TGTGCCAGCAGCCCCACCAACTCTGGAAACACCATATATTTT

d_gene: TRBD1
j_gene: TRBJ1-4
abundance: -
v_gene: TRBV5-1
CDR3aa: CASSLGDRVPEKLFF
CDR3nt: TGCGCCAGCAGCTTGGGGGACAGGGTCCCCGAAAAACTGTTTTTT

d_gene: -
j_gene: TRBJ2-7
abundance: -
v_gene: TRBV5-1
CDR3aa: CASSLIGGNEQYF
CDR3nt: TGCGCCAGCAGCTTGATCGGGGGCAACGAGCAGTACTTC

d_gene: TRBD2
j_gene: TRBJ2-1
abundance: -
v_gene: TRBV7-3
CDR3aa: CASSPREGLNEQFF
CDR3nt: TGTGCCAGCAGCCCGCGGGAGGGGCTCAATGAGCAGTTCTTC

d_gene: TRBD2
j_gene: TRBJ2-3
abundance: -
v_gene: TRBV5-4
CDR3aa: CASSLASGGSTQYF
CDR3nt: TGTGCCAGCAGCTTGGCTAGCGGGGGGAGTACGCAGTATTTT

d_gene: TRBD1
j_gene: TRBJ1-4
abundance: few
v_gene: TRBV7-8
CDR3aa: CASSQFRGTGEKLFF
CDR3nt: TGTGCCAGCAGCCAATTCAGGGGGACTGGAGAAAAACTGTTTTTT

d_gene: -
j_gene: TRBJ2-1
abundance: -
v_gene: TRBV10-2
CDR3aa: CASSGSLRSRGGNEQFF
CDR3nt: TGCGCCAGCAGTGGATCCCTCCGATCCAGGGGGGGGAATGAGCAGTTCTTC

d_gene: TRBD1
j_gene: TRBJ2-7
abundance: few
v_gene: TRBV9
CDR3aa: CASSVGDSGYEQYF
CDR3nt: TGTGCCAGCAGCGTAGGGGACAGTGGATACGAGCAGTACTTC

d_gene: TRBD1
j_gene: TRBJ2-7
abundance: -
v_gene: TRBV2
CDR3aa: CASSDWDRGSYEQYF
CDR3nt: TGTGCCAGCAGTGATTGGGACAGGGGAAGCTACGAGCAGTACTTC

d_gene: TRBD2
j_gene: TRBJ2-1
abundance: -
v_gene: TRBV6-5
CDR3aa: CASSPLAGGYNEQFF
CDR3nt: TGTGCCAGCAGTCCCCTAGCGGGGGGATACAATGAGCAGTTCTTC

d_gene: -
j_gene: TRBJ2-5
abundance: -
v_gene: TRBV7-2
CDR3aa: CASSLRGRQQETQYF
CDR3nt: TGTGCCAGCAGCTTAAGGGGCAGGCAGCAAGAGACCCAGTACTTC

d_gene: -
j_gene: TRBJ2-6
abundance: -
v_gene: TRBV4-1
CDR3aa: CASSQGGAHISGANVLTF
CDR3nt: TGCGCCAGCAGCCAAGGCGGGGCTCATATCTCTGGGGCCAACGTCCTGACTTTC

d_gene: -
j_gene: TRBJ2-3
abundance: -
v_gene: TRBV16
CDR3aa: CASSRPGTSTDTQYF
CDR3nt: TGTGCCAGCAGCCGGCCAGGAACTAGCACAGATACGCAGTATTTT

d_gene: TRBD1
j_gene: TRBJ1-2
abundance: -
v_gene: TRBV18
CDR3aa: CASSPLTGQQNYGYTF
CDR3nt: TGTGCCAGCTCACCATTAACGGGACAGCAGAACTATGGCTACACCTTC